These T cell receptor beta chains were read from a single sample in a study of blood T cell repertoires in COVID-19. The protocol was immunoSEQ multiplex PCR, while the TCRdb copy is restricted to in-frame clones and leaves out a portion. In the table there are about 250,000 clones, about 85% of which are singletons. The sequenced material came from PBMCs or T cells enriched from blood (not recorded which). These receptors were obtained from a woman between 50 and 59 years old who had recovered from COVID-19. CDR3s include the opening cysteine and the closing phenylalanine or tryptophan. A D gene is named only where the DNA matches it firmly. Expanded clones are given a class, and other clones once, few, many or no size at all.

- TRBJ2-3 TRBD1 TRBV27 TGTGCCAGCAGTTCATACAGGGGGCCAGATACGCAGTATTTT CASSSYRGPDTQYF
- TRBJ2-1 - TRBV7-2 TGTGCCAGCAGGTCCCGTAGGGGCTCCTACAATGAGCAGTTCTTC CASRSRRGSYNEQFF
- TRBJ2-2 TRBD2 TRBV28 TGTGCCAGCAGATACCGGACTAGCGGAGGGAACACCGGGGAGCTGTTTTTT CASRYRTSGGNTGELFF
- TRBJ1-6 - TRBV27 TGTGCCAGCAGTTTCTCTCCTTTATATAATTCACCCCTCCACTTT CASSFSPLYNSPLHF
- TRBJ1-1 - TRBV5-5 TGTGCCAGCAGCTTGGGAGATAGTAGCACTGAAGCTTTCTTT CASSLGDSSTEAFF
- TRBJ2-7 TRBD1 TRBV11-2 TGTGCCAGCAGCGCCATCCGGGACAGGGGTGAGCAGTACTTC CASSAIRDRGEQYF
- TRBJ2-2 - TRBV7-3 TGTGCCAGCAGCTTAAATGGAGGTATCACCGGGGAGCTGTTTTTT CASSLNGGITGELFF
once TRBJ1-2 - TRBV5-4 TGTGCCAGCAGCGGCAGGACAACGGCCTATGGCTACACCTTC CASSGRTTAYGYTF
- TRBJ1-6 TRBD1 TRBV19 TGTGCCAGTAGTGGACACCGGGACAGGGCCAATTCACCCCTCCACTTT CASSGHRDRANSPLHF
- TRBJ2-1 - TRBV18 TGTGCCAGCTCACCCCTGGGAGACAATGAGCAGTTCTTC CASSPLGDNEQFF
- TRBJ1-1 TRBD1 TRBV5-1 TGCGCCAGCAGCTTGGGGCAGGGGGCAACTGAAGCTTTCTTT CASSLGQGATEAFF
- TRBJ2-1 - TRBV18 TGTGCCAGCTCACCACCGAGTTCCCCGGGAAGGAGTGAGCAGTTCTTC CASSPPSSPGRSEQFF
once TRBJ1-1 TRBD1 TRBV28 TGTGCCAGCTCGGGACAGCTCGGCGGGCCTACGAACACTGAAGCTTTCTTT CASSGQLGGPTNTEAFF
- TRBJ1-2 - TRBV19 TGTGCCAGTAGTATCCTCGGCGGCTCCTATGGCTACACCTTC CASSILGGSYGYTF
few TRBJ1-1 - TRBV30 TGTGCCTGGACCTTAGCTATGAACACTGAAGCTTTCTTT CAWTLAMNTEAFF
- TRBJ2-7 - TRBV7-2 TGTGCCAGCAGCTTAGCAGGTCAGGGGAGCTCCTACGAGCAGTACTTC CASSLAGQGSSYEQYF
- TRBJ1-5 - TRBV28 TGTGCCAGCAGTTTGACAGAAACAAATCAGCCCCAGCATTTT CASSLTETNQPQHF
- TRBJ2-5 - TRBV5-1 TGCGCCAGCAGCTTGGCCGTGGCAGAAAAACGCGGAGGGACCCAGTACTTC CASSLAVAEKRGGTQYF
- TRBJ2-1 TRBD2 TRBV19 TGTGCCAGTAGTATCACAGCGGGAGGGGACTATGAGCAGTTCTTC CASSITAGGDYEQFF
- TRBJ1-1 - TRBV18 TGTGCCAGCTCACCTCAGGGTGGCACTGAAGCTTTCTTT CASSPQGGTEAFF
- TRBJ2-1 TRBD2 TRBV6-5 TGTGCCAGCAGTTACCGAGGACTAGGTTTCGATGAGCAGTTCTTC CASSYRGLGFDEQFF
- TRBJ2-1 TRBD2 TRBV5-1 TGCGCCAGCAGCTCGGCGACTAGCGGGAACATCAATGAGCAGTTCTTC CASSSATSGNINEQFF
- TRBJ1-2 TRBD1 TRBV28 TGTGCCAGCAGTTTTGGGGCCCTTCGACAGGGGTTAGATGGCTACACCTTC CASSFGALRQGLDGYTF
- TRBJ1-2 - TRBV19 TGTGCCAGTAGTATAGACAGCTATGGCTACACCTTC CASSIDSYGYTF
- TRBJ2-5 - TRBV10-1 TGCGCCAGCAGTGACGAGGTCGGGGGAGAGACCCAGTACTTC CASSDEVGGETQYF
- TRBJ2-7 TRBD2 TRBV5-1 TGCGCCAGCAGCGTGAAACTAGCGGGGTCCTACGAGCAGTACTTC CASSVKLAGSYEQYF
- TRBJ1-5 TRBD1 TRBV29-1 TGCAGCGTTGCTGACAGGGCCGGTCAGCCCCAGCATTTT CSVADRAGQPQHF
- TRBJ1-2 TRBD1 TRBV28 TGTGCCAGCAGTTTGGGCCCGGACAGGGGTCTCCGGGCCACCTTC CASSLGPDRGLRATF
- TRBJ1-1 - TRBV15 TGTGCCACCAGCAGAGACCAGGTTGCGGGGATGATGAACACTGAAGCTTTCTTT CATSRDQVAGMMNTEAFF
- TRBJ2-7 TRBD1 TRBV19 TGTGCCAGTAGTCGATCTGGGGCTGGGACAGCGTCCGGGGAGCAGTACTTC CASSRSGAGTASGEQYF
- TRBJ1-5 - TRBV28 TGTGCCAGCAGTTTATCATCAGGGAGGAGCAATCAGCCCCAGCATTTT CASSLSSGRSNQPQHF
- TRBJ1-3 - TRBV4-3 TGCGCCAGCAGCCAAGGTGGAGGCTCTGGAAACACCATATATTTT CASSQGGGSGNTIYF
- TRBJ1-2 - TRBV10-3 TGTGCCATCAGCAGTCCTAACTATGGCTACACCTTC CAISSPNYGYTF
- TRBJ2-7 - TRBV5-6 TGTGCCAGCAGCTTGGTGTTCGGCGAGCAGTACTTC CASSLVFGEQYF
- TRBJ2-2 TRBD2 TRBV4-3 TGCGCCAGCAGCCAAGATACGGGAGGCACCGGGGAGCTGTTTTTT CASSQDTGGTGELFF
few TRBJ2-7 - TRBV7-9 TGTGCCAGCAGCTCGGCAGGGGGAGGAAACTACGAGCAGTACTTC CASSSAGGGNYEQYF
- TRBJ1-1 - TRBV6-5 TGTGCCAGCCGAGGCAACGTGGACACTGAAGCTTTCTTT CASRGNVDTEAFF
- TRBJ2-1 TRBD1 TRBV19 TGTGCCAGTAGTAGACAGGGATTAAATGAGCAGTTCTTC CASSRQGLNEQFF
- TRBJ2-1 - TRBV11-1 TGTGCCAGCAGCTTAGTGAACGGGAAGAGGGACAATGAGCAGTTCTTC CASSLVNGKRDNEQFF
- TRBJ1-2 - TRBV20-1 TGCAGTGCTAGTCCGGGGGGGACCTATGGCTACACCTTC CSASPGGTYGYTF
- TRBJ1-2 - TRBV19 TGTGCCAGTAGTATAGATTTTAAGAGGGTCTATGGCTACACCTTC CASSIDFKRVYGYTF
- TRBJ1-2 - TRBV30 TGTGCCTGGACGAGAGGGATGGACTATGGCTACACCTTC CAWTRGMDYGYTF
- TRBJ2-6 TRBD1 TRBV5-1 TGCGCCAGCGGCCGGGACAGGGCCTCTGGGGCCAACGTCCTGACTTTC CASGRDRASGANVLTF
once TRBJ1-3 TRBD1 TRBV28 TGTGCCAGCAGTTTTGACAGGGTCGGAAACACCATATATTTT CASSFDRVGNTIYF
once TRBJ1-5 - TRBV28 TGTGCCAGCAGTATGGGGGGAATGGGACAGCCCCAGCATTTT CASSMGGMGQPQHF
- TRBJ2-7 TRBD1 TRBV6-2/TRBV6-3 TGTGCCAGCAGTCCCGATAGGACAGGGGTCAGAGAGCAGTACTTC CASSPDRTGVREQYF
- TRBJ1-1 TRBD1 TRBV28 TGTGCCAGCAGCTCTCATCAGGGGGCCACTGAAGCTTTCTTT CASSSHQGATEAFF
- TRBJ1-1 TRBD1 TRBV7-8 TGTGCCAGCAGCTTACGGCCGACAGGGCGGGATAACACTGAAGCTTTCTTT CASSLRPTGRDNTEAFF
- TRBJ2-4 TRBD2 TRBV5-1 TGCGCCAGCAGCGCCCTATGGGCGGGGGAAAACATTCAGTACTTC CASSALWAGENIQYF